The entry below gives a single T cell receptor (beta chain) sequence along with its context. No antigen is known for it. Nothing much larger sits one base from this clone, and base qualities are not available. Blood samples were collected up to 4 times in the first month after transplant and then at least monthly when available. The data are from a study of graft-versus-host responses after intestinal transplantation (dated by TCRdb to the early 2020s). Concerning the study at large: Multivisceral, liver-intestinal, or isolated intestinal transplants were received by the recipients. The cohort enrolled under 25 intestinal transplant recipients including one retransplant, and a few patients lacking pretransplant specimens were excluded. After intestinal transplantation, graft-versus-host and host-versus-graft alloreactive T cell clones in the graft, circulation and bone marrow were tracked using bulk TCR-beta CDR3 sequencing. All recipients received anti-thymocyte globulin induction followed by maintenance tacrolimus and steroids for around 3 years. A peak of at least 4% donor T cells among recipient peripheral blood mononuclear cells was the definition used for donor T cell macrochimerism. Rather than being sequenced by the commercial service, samples from three later patients were sequenced in-house on an Illumina MiSeq and processed with MiXCR. To identify alloreactive clones, pre-transplant mixed lymphocyte reaction products were sequenced and compared with unstimulated pre-transplant donor and recipient T cells.

Overall results and qualifications from the work: The relatively low number and heterogeneity of intestinal transplant patients limited the conclusions. GvH clones were found in recipient bone marrow, and some of the GvH clones appeared earlier in ileal mucosa or blood, which is consistent with an intestinal mucosal origin. Early after transplant, peak levels of circulating GvH clones were associated with declines in HvG clones. In the allografts of patients with donor T cell macrochimerism, GvH to HvG T cell clonal ratios were high.

Preparation of the library involved the immunoSEQ multiplex PCR assay. High-throughput TCR-beta CDR3 sequencing of genomic DNA from most patients was performed by Adaptive Biotechnologies. As for the authors' bioinformatics: TCR sequencing data were retrieved from Adaptive's ImmunoSEQ software for 15 to 20 patients, whereas three other patients were processed with MiXCR and VDJtools. CDR3 nucleotide sequences shared by donor and recipient were removed because the origin of these sequences could not be assigned. At least 2-fold expansion over unstimulated cells and a minimum CFSE-low frequency of 0.002% (template counts) or 0.001% (read counts) were required for clones to be classified as alloreactive. A clone was considered mappable if detected in the sequenced pre-transplant spleen, lymph node, or MLR CFSE-low populations of the donor or recipient. The cumulative frequency of alloreactive clones was calculated as a percentage of all sequences, weighted by copy number. This is the immuneACCESS table as TCRdb keeps it, with only in-frame sequences that have V and J called. A part of the clones is gone; compared with another copy, unresolved V genes explain less than half, and the rest is unexplained. V and J calls and clone size are given by that table; D and trimming were obtained from the DNA. For this sample there are about 54,000 clones; 91% appear just once. About 6% of the sample lies in the top ten.

This TCR came from a human patient who received an intestinal transplant, so some T cells may come from the graft donor. The specimen was PBMCs, collected 650 to 680 days after intestinal transplant.

Here is the DNA: TGTGCCAGCAGCTTAGGAGGGGATGATGGCTACACCTTC. Protein translation: CASSLGGDDGYTF. The chain is assembled from TRBV11-2 and TRBJ1-2; the D gene is possibly TRBD1, with 5 bases matching. The CDR3 covers 13 residues, taking in both the cysteine and the phenylalanine. Left in the record is the CDR3 DNA by itself, 39 bases read in frame from the first base. CDR1 SGHAT and CDR2 FQNNGV were looked up in the germline V gene. The trim is 1 base for V and 6 bases for J, with a gap of 9 bases between the germline ends.